This T cell receptor (beta chain) was recorded in a study of blood T cell repertoires in COVID-19. In the study overall: Samples representing acute and convalescent COVID-19 were sourced from the United States, Italy and Spain. PBMCs, B-cell-depleted T cells, or T cells were the source of the cDNA or gDNA that made up the material.

Authors' data handling: Reference gene primer amplification yielded estimated nucleated cell counts. TCRdb's table, derived via immunoSEQ multiplex PCR, lists solely in-frame clones and lacks some. V, J and clone size are taken as reported in that table, and D and trimming were inferred from the DNA itself. The repertoire holds 400,000 or so clones, around 84% seen once, with about 3% in the top ten. Sequenced sample: peripheral blood. This clonotype was obtained from a human donor in a cohort sampled during active COVID-19.

The CDR3 DNA follows: TGTGCCAGCAGTACCCGGGACAGGGGTGGCAATGAGCAGTTCTTC. It yields the protein CASSTRDRGGNEQFF. The chain is built from TRBV6-2 or TRBV6-3 and TRBJ2-1; 10 nucleotides align to TRBD1. This CDR3 region has 15 residues. V was pared by 5 bases and J by 6 bases, with 7 bases of the junction left unmatched. In germline, CDR1 is MNHEY, CDR2 SVGEGT.